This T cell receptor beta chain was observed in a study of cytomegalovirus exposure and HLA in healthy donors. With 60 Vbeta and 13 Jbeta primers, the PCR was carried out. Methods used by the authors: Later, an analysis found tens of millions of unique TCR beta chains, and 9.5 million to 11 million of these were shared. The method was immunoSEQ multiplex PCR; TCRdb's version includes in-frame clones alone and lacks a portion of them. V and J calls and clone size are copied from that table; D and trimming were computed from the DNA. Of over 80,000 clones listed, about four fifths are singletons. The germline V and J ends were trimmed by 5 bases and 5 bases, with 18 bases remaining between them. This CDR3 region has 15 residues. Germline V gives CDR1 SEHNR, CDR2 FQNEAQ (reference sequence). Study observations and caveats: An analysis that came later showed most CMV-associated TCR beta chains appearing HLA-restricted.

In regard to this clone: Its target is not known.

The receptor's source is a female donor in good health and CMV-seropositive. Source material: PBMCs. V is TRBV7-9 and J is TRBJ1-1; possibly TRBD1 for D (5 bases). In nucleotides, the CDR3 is TGTGCCAGCAGCGGGAGAAACGGGAGGGGAACTGAAGCTTTCTTT. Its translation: CASSGRNGRGTEAFF.